One and the same sample provided the 20 T cell receptor beta chains below, sequenced in a study of blood T cell repertoires in COVID-19. Profiling relied on immunoSEQ multiplex PCR, and the TCRdb table lists in-frame clones only, not all of them. The sample shows 90,000 to 100,000 clones, roughly 82% of them seen only once. Sequenced material: peripheral blood. The receptors stem from a man between 60 and 75 years old with acute or convalescent COVID-19.

The chain couples TRBV11-2 to TRBJ1-3; no definite D call. The V gene lost 0 bases and the J gene lost 4 bases, with 4 bases spanning the gap. The CDR3 sequence is 13 residues long. Germline V gene data show CDR1 as SGHAT and CDR2 as FQNNGV. The CDR3 bases are TGTGCCAGCAGCTTAGATCGGGGAAACACCATATATTTT. Translated: CASSLDRGNTIYF.

The chain carries TRBV11-2 and TRBJ2-7, with D possibly TRBD2 on 6 matching bases. CDR3 length: 12 residues. Germline assignment: CDR1 SGHAT and CDR2 FQNNGV. Trimming pared 2 bases from V and 8 bases from J, leaving 10 bases between. The CDR3 nucleotides are TGTGCCAGCAGCTTATCGGGAGTAAAGCAGTACTTC. This sequence encodes CASSLSGVKQYF.

The V call is TRBV5-8, the J call TRBJ1-1; 8 bases line up with TRBD1. Germline V gives CDR1 SGHTS, CDR2 YDEGEE. CDR3 length: 15 amino acids. V was clipped by 4 bases and J by 5 bases; unmatched bases: 10. The CDR3 DNA reads TGTGCCAGCAGCGCTGACAGGGGCGGGCGAACTGAAGCTTTCTTT. Translated: CASSADRGGRTEAFF.

The chain employs TRBV2 and TRBJ1-4; TRBD1 might be the D (5 bases). Trimming stripped 10 bases from V and 3 bases from J, with 12 bases between. Germline V lookup: CDR1 SNHLY, CDR2 FYNNEI. The CDR3 is made up of 13 amino acids. CDR3 region: CATRQFPNEKLFF. CDR3 nucleotide sequence: TGTGCCACTCGACAGTTTCCTAATGAAAAACTGTTTTTT.

The chain joins TRBV4-3 to TRBJ1-2; D gene ambiguous. Germline lookup yields CDR1 LGHNA and CDR2 YSLEER. The CDR3 is 14 amino acids. V lost 4 bases and J 4 bases, leaving 13 bases between the germline ends. The CDR3, as DNA: TGCGCCAGCAGCCTAGATGCCGGTTCCTATGGCTACACCTTC. Translation gives CASSLDAGSYGYTF.

The chain has TRBV7-2 and TRBJ1-2; TRBD1 agrees at 8 bases. V was clipped by 2 bases and J by 5 bases; unmatched bases: 4. Germline assignment: CDR1 SGHTA and CDR2 FQGNSA. The CDR3 consists of 14 residues. Written as DNA, the CDR3 is TGTGCCAGCAGCTTACCAGGGGGCCATTATGGCTACACCTTC. Protein: CASSLPGGHYGYTF.

The J gene is TRBJ2-1, the V gene TRBV27, with 11 bases lining up with TRBD2. The germline V gene has CDR1 MNHEY and CDR2 SMNVEV (reference sequence). The CDR3 is 13 residues long. J lost 10 bases, V lost 7 bases, and 6 bases had no gene match. Here the CDR3 reads CASMGLAVGEQFF. CDR3 nucleotide sequence: TGTGCCAGCATGGGACTAGCGGTAGGGGAGCAGTTCTTC.

This clone appeared many times. The chain uses TRBV27 and TRBJ1-1; 8 bases agree with TRBD1. The V and J ends lost 6 bases and 4 bases, in that order; junction bases with no gene match: 7. This CDR3 has 14 residues. Per the germline V gene, CDR1 is MNHEY and CDR2 is SMNVEV (reference sequence). The CDR3: CASSRTGLFTEAFF. In DNA form, the CDR3 reads TGTGCCAGCAGCCGGACAGGGTTGTTCACTGAAGCTTTCTTT.

In regard to this clone: A read error may account for a junction end that differs from germline. The V and J genes are TRBV2 and TRBJ1-5; possibly TRBD1 for D (6 bases). Germline values: CDR1 SNHLY, CDR2 FYNNEI. The CDR3 is 11 amino acids. CDR3 DNA: TGTGCCAGCAGTTCAGGACAGACGCAGAATTTT. Its translation: CASSSGQTQNF.

J is TRBJ1-5 and V is TRBV7-2; D not resolved. Germline loops: CDR1 SGHTA, CDR2 FQGNSA. The CDR3 consists of 16 residues. The V and J ends lost 5 bases and 2 bases respectively, with 16 bases between them. The CDR3 DNA reads as TGTGCCAGCAGCCACGCGGAACGCGTCGGCAATCAGCCCCAGCATTTT. It specifies CASSHAERVGNQPQHF.

The rearrangement uses TRBV11-2 and TRBJ1-6; possibly TRBD1 for D (5 bases). The CDR3 sequence is 16 residues long. Germline values: CDR1 SGHAT, CDR2 FQNNGV. Trimming cost V 1 base and J 12 bases, with 19 bases left between them. Here the CDR3 reads CASSLVQQPGRGPLHF. In nucleotides, the CDR3 is TGTGCCAGCAGCTTAGTACAACAGCCGGGTAGGGGACCCCTCCACTTT. Full variable domain (missing parts from reference TRBV11-2 and TRBJ1-6): EAGVAQSPRYKIIEKRQSVAFWCNPISGHATLYWYQQILGQGPKLLIQFQNNGVVDDSQLPKDRFSAERLKGVDSTLKIQPAKLEDSAVYLCASSLVQQPGRGPLHFGNGTRLTVT.

The chain is built from TRBV2 and TRBJ2-3; TRBD2 agrees at 7 bases. J lost 0 bases, V lost 4 bases, and 1 base had no gene match. The CDR3 totals 14 residues. Germline CDR1 and CDR2: SNHLY and FYNNEI. In DNA form, the CDR3 reads TGTGCCAGCAGTGGACTAGCTAGCACAGATACGCAGTATTTT. Amino acid sequence: CASSGLASTDTQYF.

The chain links TRBV9 to TRBJ2-6; D possibly corresponds to TRBD1 (6 bases). Germline V lookup: CDR1 SGDLS, CDR2 YYNGEE. Trimming stripped 3 bases from V and 0 bases from J, with 13 bases between. The CDR3 spans 17 residues. CDR3: CASSDNRDSSGANVLTF. In DNA, the CDR3 is TGTGCCAGCAGCGATAACAGGGATAGCTCTGGGGCCAACGTCCTGACTTTC.

The gene calls are TRBV28 and TRBJ1-2; TRBD1 aligns across 7 bases. The CDR3 runs to 14 residues. V lost 2 bases and J lost 8; bases outside the gene matches: 8. Looked up from germline, CDR1 is MDHEN and CDR2 is SYDVKM. This CDR3 reads CASSLIPGGGGYTF. DNA for the CDR3: TGTGCCAGCAGTTTAATCCCAGGGGGAGGAGGCTACACCTTC.

The J gene is TRBJ2-1, the V gene TRBV7-9; D is perhaps TRBD2 (7 bases). Germline V gene sequence: CDR1 SEHNR, CDR2 FQNEAQ (reference sequence). Trimming cost V 1 base and J 6 bases, with 13 bases left between them. The CDR3 runs 15 residues. Written as DNA, the CDR3 is TGTGCCAGCAGCTTAGGGCGGGGGACATCCAATGAGCAGTTCTTC. Protein product: CASSLGRGTSNEQFF.

This clone has just a few counts. This chain connects TRBV11-3 to TRBJ2-1, with TRBD1 matching over 8 bases. This CDR3 has 13 amino acids. V trimming: 5 bases; J trimming: 6 bases; junction bases outside the gene matches: 3. Germline V CDR1 and CDR2: SGHNT, YENEEA. CDR3 loop: CASSTGQANEQFF. The CDR3 DNA is TGTGCCAGCAGCACGGGACAGGCCAATGAGCAGTTCTTC.

This chain connects TRBV19 to TRBJ1-2; D is unclear. The CDR3 extends over 13 amino acids. V was clipped by 3 bases and J by 1 base, with 6 bases between them. CDR1 and CDR2 from the germline V gene are LNHDA and SQIVND (reference sequence). The CDR3 loop is CASSIRVNYGYTF. Written as DNA, the CDR3 is TGTGCCAGTAGTATCCGTGTTAACTATGGCTACACCTTC.

This clone has only one observation. The chain links TRBV28 to TRBJ1-3; 7 bases are a match to TRBD1. The CDR3 spans 15 residues. Germline-derived CDR1 and CDR2 are MDHEN and SYDVKM. V lost 2 bases and J lost 2; bases outside the gene matches: 3. The CDR3 reads CASSLEQGAGNTIYF. For the CDR3, the DNA is TGTGCCAGCAGTTTAGAGCAGGGGGCTGGAAACACCATATATTTT.

Only one count was recorded for this clone. The CDR3 reads CASSPLGTLSGNTIYF. In DNA form, the CDR3 reads TGCGCCAGCAGCCCGCTCGGGACATTAAGTGGAAACACCATATATTTT. The chain has TRBV4-3 and TRBJ1-3; TRBD1 is a possible D gene (6 bases). V lost 4 bases and J lost 3, with 16 bases in between. CDR1 is LGHNA, CDR2 YSLEER, per germline. This CDR3 contains 16 residues.

This clone was observed a handful of times. V gene TRBV3-1 (or the pseudogene TRBV3-2) combines with J gene TRBJ1-2; D unresolved. V lost 4 bases to trimming and J lost 8 bases, with 11 bases between them. CDR3 length: 12 amino acids. The germline gives CDR1 LGHDT, CDR2 YNNKEL (reference sequence). CDR3 bases: TGTGCCAGCAGCCTAGCGGTGGGAGGCTACACCTTC. It translates to CASSLAVGGYTF.